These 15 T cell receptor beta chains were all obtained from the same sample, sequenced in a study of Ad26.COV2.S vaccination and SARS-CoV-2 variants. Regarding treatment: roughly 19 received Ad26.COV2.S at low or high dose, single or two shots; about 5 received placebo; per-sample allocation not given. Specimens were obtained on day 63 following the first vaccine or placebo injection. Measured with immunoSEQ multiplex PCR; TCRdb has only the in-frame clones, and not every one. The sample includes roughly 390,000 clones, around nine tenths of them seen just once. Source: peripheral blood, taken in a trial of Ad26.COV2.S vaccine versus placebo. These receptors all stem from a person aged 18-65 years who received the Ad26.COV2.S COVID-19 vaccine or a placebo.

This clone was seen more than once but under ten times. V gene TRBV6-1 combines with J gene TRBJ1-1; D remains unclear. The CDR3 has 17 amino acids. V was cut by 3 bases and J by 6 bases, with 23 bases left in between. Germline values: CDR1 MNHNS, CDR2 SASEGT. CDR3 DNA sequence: TGTGCCAGCAGTGACCAGATCCGGTCCACTTCAGCCCCTGAAGCTTTCTTT. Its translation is CASSDQIRSTSAPEAFF.

CDR3 sequence: CASTLDREHGDTQYF. CDR3 bases: TGTGCCAGCACTTTGGACAGGGAACATGGAGATACGCAGTATTTT. The gene calls are TRBV6-5 and TRBJ2-3; 8 nucleotides line up with TRBD1. The length of the CDR3 is 15 residues. In germline, CDR1 is MNHEY, CDR2 SVGAGI. Trimming removed 7 bases from V and 5 bases from J; junction bases left unmatched: 11.

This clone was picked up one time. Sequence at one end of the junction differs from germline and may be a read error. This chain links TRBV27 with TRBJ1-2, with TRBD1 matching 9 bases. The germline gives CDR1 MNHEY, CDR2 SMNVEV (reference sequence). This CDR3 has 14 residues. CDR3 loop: CVSARVGTGYGYTF. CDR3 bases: TGCGTCTCTGCGAGGGTGGGGACAGGGTATGGCTACACCTTC.

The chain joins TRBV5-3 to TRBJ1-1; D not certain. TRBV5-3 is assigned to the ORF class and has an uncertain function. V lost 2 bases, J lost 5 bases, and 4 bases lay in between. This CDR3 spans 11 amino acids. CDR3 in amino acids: CARSFRTEAFF. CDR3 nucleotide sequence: TGTGCCAGAAGCTTCAGGACTGAAGCTTTCTTT.

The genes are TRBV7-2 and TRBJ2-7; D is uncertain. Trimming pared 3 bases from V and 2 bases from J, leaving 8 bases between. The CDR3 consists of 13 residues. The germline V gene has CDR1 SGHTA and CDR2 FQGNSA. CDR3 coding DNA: TGTGCCAGCAGCTTCCAACAAACCTACGAGCAGTACTTC. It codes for CASSFQQTYEQYF.

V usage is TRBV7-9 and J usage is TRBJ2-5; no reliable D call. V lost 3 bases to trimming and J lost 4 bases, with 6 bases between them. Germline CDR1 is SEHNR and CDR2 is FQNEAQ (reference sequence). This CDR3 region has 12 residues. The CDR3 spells CASSLWGETQYF. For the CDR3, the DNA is TGTGCCAGCAGCTTGTGGGGAGAGACCCAGTACTTC.

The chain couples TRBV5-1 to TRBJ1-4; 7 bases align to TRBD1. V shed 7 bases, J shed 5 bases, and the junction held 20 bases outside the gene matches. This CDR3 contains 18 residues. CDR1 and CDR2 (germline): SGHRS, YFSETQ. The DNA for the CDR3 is TGCGCCAGCGCACCAGACAGGGACACCTGGTTTGAGAATGAAAAACTGTTTTTT. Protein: CASAPDRDTWFENEKLFF. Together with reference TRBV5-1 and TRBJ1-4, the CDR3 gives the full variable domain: KAGVTQTPRYLIKTRGQQVTLSCSPISGHRSVSWYQQTPGQGLQFLFEYFSETQRNKGNFPGRFSGRQFSNSRSEMNVSTLELGDSALYLCASAPDRDTWFENEKLFFGSGTQLSVL.

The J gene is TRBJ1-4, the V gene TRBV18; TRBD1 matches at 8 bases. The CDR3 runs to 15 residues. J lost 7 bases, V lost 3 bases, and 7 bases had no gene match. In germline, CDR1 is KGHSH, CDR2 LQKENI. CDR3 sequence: CASSPLTGEGEKLFF. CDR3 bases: TGTGCCAGCTCACCGTTGACAGGGGAAGGTGAAAAACTGTTTTTT.

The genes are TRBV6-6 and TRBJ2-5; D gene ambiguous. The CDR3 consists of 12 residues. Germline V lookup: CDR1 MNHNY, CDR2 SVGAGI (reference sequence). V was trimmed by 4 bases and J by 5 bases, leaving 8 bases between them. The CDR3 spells CASSWVRETQYF. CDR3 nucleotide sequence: TGTGCCAGCAGTTGGGTCCGGGAGACCCAGTACTTC.

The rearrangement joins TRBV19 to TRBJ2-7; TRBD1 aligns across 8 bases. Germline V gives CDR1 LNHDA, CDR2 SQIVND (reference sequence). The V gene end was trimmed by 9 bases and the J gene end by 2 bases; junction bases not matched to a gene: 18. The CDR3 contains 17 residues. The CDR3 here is CASQWSRRGPRTYEQYF. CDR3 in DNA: TGTGCCAGCCAGTGGTCCCGCAGGGGGCCTCGGACCTACGAGCAGTACTTC.

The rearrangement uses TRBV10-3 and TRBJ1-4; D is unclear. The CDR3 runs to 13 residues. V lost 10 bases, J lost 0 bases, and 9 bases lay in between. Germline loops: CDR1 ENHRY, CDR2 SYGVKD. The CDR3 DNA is TGTGCCACCCGGGGTGCAACTAATGAAAAACTGTTTTTT. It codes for CATRGATNEKLFF.

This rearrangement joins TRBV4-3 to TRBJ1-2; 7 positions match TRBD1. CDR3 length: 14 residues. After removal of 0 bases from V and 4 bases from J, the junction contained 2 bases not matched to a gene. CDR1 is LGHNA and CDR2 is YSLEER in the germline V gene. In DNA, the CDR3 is TGCGCCAGCAGCCAAGAAGGGGACAGCTATGGCTACACCTTC. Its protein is CASSQEGDSYGYTF.

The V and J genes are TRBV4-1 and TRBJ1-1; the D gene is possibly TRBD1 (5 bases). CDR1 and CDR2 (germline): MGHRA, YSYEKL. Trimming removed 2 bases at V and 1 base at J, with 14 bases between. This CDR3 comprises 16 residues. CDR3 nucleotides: TGCGCCAGCAGCCAAACCAAGTACGGGGGGAACACTGAAGCTTTCTTT. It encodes CASSQTKYGGNTEAFF.

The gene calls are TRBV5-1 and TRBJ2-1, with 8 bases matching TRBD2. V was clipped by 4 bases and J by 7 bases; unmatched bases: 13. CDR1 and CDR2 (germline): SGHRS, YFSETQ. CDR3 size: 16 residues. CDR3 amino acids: CASSRGAAGAKNEQFF. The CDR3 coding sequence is TGCGCCAGCAGCCGAGGGGCAGCGGGGGCCAAAAATGAGCAGTTCTTC.

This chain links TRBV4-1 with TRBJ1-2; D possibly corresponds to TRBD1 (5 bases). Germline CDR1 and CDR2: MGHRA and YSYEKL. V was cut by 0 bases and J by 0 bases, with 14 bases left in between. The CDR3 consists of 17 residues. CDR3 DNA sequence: TGCGCCAGCAGCCAAGATCTGGGCCGGGGCGCTAACTATGGCTACACCTTC. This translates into CASSQDLGRGANYGYTF.